Below, 8 T cell receptor beta chains from the same sample are listed, as sequenced in a study of CD8+ T cells in alopecia areata. As to treatment: oral pan-JAK inhibitor, 5-10 mg twice daily. It was cDNA, reverse transcribed from extracted RNA, that served as the sequencing template. The table came from immunoSEQ multiplex PCR; TCRdb's copy has only in-frame clones and leaves some out. Among some 98,000 clones listed, roughly two thirds were seen once. The specimen was CD8+ T cells sorted from blood, collected at week 4, from a patient treated with tofacitinib. The origin of the receptors is a human donor with alopecia areata.

In nucleotides, the CDR3 is TGTGCCAGCGACGACGGGGTTGGTGGGGCCAACGTCCTGACTTTC. Its translation is CASDDGVGGANVLTF. The chain carries TRBV7-3 and TRBJ2-6; a weak D match, TRBD2 (5 bases). The CDR3 spans 15 residues. Germline CDR1 reads SGHTA; CDR2 reads FQGTGA. V lost 8 bases, J lost 3 bases, and 14 bases lay in between.

The V and J genes are TRBV27 and TRBJ2-7; a weak D match, TRBD1 (6 bases). The CDR3 spans 14 residues. V was shortened by 6 bases and J by 6 bases, with 18 bases between the two germline ends. The V gene's germline CDR1 is MNHEY and CDR2 SMNVEV (reference sequence). The CDR3: CASRSGTGWGEQYF. The CDR3 DNA reads as TGTGCCAGCAGATCCGGAACAGGGTGGGGCGAGCAGTACTTC.

This CDR3 reads CATSRDRLSADTQYF. The CDR3 DNA reads TGTGCCACCAGCAGAGATCGACTAAGCGCAGATACGCAGTATTTT. This chain links TRBV15 with TRBJ2-3; a possible D gene is TRBD2 (5 bases). This CDR3 has 15 residues. V lost 0 bases and J lost 4, with 11 bases in between. Germline lookup yields CDR1 LNHNV and CDR2 YYDKDF (reference sequence).

By sample share, this clone is large. This chain joins TRBV27 and TRBJ1-1, with a possible D match to TRBD1 (5 bases). This CDR3 spans 13 amino acids. Germline loops: CDR1 MNHEY, CDR2 SMNVEV (reference sequence). The V and J ends lost 6 bases and 6 bases respectively, with 14 bases between them. The CDR3 region is CASSMGPGAEAFF. DNA for the CDR3: TGTGCCAGCAGCATGGGACCGGGCGCTGAAGCTTTCTTT.

This chain links TRBV25-1 with TRBJ2-5; D unresolved. Germline V lookup: CDR1 MGHDK, CDR2 SYGVNS. V gave up 2 bases and J gave up 5 bases, with 12 bases separating them. This CDR3 contains 14 residues. As DNA, the CDR3 is TGTGCCAGCAGTGAACGGATCTTATTGGAGACCCAGTACTTC. Protein: CASSERILLETQYF.

The V call is TRBV9, the J call TRBJ1-3; 7 bases are shared with TRBD1. Germline V gene lookup returns CDR1 SGDLS and CDR2 YYNGEE. The CDR3 length is 15 residues. The V and J ends lost 3 bases and 3 bases, in that order; junction bases with no gene match: 6. The CDR3 loop is CASSADRVFGNTIYF. The CDR3 DNA reads TGTGCCAGCAGCGCCGACAGGGTGTTTGGAAACACCATATATTTT.

In this sample, this clone turned up a few times. The CDR3 DNA sequence: TGCGCCAGCAGCCAAGATCCCACAGGGGAGGTCGAGCAGTACTTC. Translating gives CASSQDPTGEVEQYF. This chain uses TRBV4-1 with TRBJ2-7; a weak D match, TRBD1 (7 bases). V lost 0 bases, J lost 6 bases, and 15 bases lay in between. The germline V gene encodes CDR1 MGHRA and CDR2 YSYEKL. There are 15 residues in the CDR3.

V is TRBV7-2 and J is TRBJ1-1; perhaps TRBD1 as D (6 bases). V shed 4 bases and J shed 3 bases, with 6 bases lying between them. Germline V gene lookup returns CDR1 SGHTA and CDR2 FQGNSA. The CDR3 is made up of 12 amino acids. CDR3 in amino acids: CASSWGHTEAFF. As DNA, the CDR3 is TGTGCCAGCAGCTGGGGGCACACTGAAGCTTTCTTT.